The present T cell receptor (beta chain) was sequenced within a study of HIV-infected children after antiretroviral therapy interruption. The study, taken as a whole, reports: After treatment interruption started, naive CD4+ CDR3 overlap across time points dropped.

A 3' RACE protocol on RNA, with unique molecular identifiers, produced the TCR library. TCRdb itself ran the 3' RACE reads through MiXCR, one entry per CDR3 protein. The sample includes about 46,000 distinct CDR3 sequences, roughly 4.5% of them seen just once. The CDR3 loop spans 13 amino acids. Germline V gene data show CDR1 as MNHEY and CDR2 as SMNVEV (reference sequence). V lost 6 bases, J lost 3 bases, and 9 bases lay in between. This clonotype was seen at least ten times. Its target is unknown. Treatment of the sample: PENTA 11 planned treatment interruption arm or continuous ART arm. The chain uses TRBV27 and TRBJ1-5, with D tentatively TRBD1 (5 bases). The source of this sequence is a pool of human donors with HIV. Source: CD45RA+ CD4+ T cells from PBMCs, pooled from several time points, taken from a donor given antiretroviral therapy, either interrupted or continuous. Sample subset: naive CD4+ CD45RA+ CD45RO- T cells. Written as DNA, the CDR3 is TGTGCCAGCAGCCCGACAGTCAATCAGCCCCAGCATTTT. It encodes CASSPTVNQPQHF.